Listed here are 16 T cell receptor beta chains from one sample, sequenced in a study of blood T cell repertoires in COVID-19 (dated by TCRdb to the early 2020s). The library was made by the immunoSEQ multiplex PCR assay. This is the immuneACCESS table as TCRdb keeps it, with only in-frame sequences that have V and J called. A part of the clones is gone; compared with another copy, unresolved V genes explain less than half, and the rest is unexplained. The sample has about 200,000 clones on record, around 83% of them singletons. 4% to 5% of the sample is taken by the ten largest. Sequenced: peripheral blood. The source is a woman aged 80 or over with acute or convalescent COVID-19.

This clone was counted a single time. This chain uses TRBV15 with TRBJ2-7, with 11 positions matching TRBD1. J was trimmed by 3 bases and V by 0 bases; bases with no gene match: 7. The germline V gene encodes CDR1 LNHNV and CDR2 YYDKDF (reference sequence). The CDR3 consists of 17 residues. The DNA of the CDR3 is TGTGCCACCAGCAGAGATTTGGGGACAGGGGGATTCTACGAGCAGTACTTC. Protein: CATSRDLGTGGFYEQYF.

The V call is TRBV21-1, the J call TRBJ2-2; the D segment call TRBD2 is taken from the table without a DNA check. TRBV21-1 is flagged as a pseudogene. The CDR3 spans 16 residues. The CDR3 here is CANLRLAGGNTGELFF. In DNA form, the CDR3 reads TGTGCCAACCTAAGACTAGCGGGAGGGAACACCGGGGAGCTGTTTTTT.

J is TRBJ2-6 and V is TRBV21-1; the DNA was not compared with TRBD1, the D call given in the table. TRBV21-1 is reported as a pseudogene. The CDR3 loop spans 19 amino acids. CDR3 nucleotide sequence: TGTGCCAGCATTCCGGGACAGGGTACATCAAGCTCTGGGGCCAACGTCCTGACTTTC. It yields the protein CASIPGQGTSSSGANVLTF.

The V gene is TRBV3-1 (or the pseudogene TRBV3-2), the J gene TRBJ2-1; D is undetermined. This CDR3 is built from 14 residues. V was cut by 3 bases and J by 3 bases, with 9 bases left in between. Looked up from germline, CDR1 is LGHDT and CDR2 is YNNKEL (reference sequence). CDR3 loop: CASSHRNSYNEQFF. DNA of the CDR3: TGTGCCAGCAGCCACAGAAACAGCTACAATGAGCAGTTCTTC.

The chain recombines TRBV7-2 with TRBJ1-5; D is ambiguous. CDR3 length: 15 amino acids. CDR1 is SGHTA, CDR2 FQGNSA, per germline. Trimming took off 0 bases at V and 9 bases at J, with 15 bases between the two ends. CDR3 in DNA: TGTGCCAGCAGCTTAGCGCTGAGGGAAGAGAGGCCCCAGCATTTT. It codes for CASSLALREERPQHF.

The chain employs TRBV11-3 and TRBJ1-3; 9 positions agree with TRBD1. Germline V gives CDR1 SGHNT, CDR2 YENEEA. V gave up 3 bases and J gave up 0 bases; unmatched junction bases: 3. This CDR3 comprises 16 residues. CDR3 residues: CASSFWTGASGNTIYF. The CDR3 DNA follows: TGTGCCAGCAGCTTTTGGACAGGGGCCTCTGGAAACACCATATATTTT.

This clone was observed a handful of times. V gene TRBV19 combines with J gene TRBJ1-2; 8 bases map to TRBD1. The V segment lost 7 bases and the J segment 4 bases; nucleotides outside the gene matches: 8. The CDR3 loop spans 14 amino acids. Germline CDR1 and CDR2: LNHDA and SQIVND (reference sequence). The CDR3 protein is CASTRFGQGYGYTF. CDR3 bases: TGTGCCAGTACCCGATTCGGACAGGGCTATGGCTACACCTTC. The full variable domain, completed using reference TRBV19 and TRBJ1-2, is DGGITQSPKYLFRKEGQNVTLSCEQNLNHDAMYWYRQDPGQGLRLIYYSQIVNDFQKGDIAEGYSVSREKKESFPLTVTSAQKNPTAFYLCASTRFGQGYGYTFGSGTRLTVV.

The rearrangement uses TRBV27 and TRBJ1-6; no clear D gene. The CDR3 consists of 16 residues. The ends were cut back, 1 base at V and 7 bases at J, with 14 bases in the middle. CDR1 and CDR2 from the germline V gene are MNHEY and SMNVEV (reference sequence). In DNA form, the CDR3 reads TGTGCCAGCAGTTTATGGTCCGGGGTCGGGAATTCACCCCTCCACTTT. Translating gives CASSLWSGVGNSPLHF.

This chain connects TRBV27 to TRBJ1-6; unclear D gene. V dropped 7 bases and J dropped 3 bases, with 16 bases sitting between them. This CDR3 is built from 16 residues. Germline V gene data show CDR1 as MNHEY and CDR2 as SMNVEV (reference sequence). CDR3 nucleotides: TGTGCCAGCACTCGTGGAGGGCAGTACTATAATTCACCCCTCCACTTT. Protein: CASTRGGQYYNSPLHF.

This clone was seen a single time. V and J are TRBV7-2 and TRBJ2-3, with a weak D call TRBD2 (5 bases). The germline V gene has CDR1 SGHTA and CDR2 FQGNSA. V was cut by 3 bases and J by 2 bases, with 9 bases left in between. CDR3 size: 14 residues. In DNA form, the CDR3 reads TGTGCCAGCAGCTTCAGCGGCCCCACAGATACGCAGTATTTT. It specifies CASSFSGPTDTQYF.

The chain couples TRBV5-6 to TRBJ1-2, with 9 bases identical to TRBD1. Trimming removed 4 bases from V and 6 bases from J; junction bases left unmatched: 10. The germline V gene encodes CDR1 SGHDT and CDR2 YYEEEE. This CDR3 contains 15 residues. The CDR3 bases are TGTGCCAGCAGCGCGCTAACAGGGGGCAAGAATGGCTACACCTTC. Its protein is CASSALTGGKNGYTF.

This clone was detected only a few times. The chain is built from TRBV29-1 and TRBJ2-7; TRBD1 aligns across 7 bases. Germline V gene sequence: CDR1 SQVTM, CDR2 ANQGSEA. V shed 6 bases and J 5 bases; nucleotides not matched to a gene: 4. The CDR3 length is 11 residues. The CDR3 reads CSVATGHEQYF. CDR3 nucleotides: TGCAGCGTGGCGACAGGGCACGAGCAGTACTTC.

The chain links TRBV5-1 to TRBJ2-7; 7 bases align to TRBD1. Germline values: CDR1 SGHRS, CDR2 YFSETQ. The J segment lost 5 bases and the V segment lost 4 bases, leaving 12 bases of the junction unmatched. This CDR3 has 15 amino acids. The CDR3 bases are TGCGCCAGCAGCGTGCAAGACAGGGTTGTTGACGAGCAGTACTTC. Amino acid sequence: CASSVQDRVVDEQYF.

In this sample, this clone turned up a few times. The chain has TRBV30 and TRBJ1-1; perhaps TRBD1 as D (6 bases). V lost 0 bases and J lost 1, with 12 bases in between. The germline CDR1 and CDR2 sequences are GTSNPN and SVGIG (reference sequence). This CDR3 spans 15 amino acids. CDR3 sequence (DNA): TGTGCCTGGAGTGTGAGGGGGGGAAGGAACACTGAAGCTTTCTTT. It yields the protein CAWSVRGGRNTEAFF.

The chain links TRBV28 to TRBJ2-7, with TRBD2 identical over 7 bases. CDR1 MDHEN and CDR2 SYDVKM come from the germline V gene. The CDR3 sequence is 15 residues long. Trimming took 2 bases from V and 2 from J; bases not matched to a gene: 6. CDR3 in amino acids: CASSLGASGPYEQYF. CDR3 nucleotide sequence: TGTGCCAGCAGTTTAGGGGCTAGCGGACCCTACGAGCAGTACTTC.

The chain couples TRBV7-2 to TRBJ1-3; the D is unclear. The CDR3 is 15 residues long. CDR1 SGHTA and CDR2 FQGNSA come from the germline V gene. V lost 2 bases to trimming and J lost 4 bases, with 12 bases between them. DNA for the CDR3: TGTGCCAGCAGCTTATACCCCCCGCGGGGAAACACCATATATTTT. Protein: CASSLYPPRGNTIYF.